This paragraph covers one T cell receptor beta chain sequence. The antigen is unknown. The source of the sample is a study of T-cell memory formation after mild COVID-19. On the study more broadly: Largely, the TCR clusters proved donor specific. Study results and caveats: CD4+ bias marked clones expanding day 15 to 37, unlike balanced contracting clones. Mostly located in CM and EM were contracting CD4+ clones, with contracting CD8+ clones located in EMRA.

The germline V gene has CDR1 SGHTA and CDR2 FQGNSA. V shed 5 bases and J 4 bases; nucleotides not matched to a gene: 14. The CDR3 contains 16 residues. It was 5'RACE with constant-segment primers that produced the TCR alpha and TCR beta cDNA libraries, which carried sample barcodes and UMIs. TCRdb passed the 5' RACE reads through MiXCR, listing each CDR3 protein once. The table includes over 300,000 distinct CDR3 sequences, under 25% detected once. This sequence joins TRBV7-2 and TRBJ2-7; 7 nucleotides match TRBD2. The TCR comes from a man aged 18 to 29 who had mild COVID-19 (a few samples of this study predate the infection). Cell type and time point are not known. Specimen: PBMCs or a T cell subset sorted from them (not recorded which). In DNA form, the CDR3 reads TGTGCCAGCAGCCCGGGACTATCCGCCCTCGGGTACGAGCAGTACTTC. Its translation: CASSPGLSALGYEQYF. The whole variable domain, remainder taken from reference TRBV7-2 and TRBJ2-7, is GAGVSQSPSNKVTEKGKDVELRCDPISGHTALYWYRQSLGQGLEFLIYFQGNSAPDKSGLPSDRFSAERTGGSVSTLTIQRTQQEDSAVYLCASSPGLSALGYEQYFGPGTRLTVT.